This T cell receptor (beta chain) was recorded in a study of control samples from healthy donors and cancer patients. Germline V CDR1 and CDR2: SGHTA, FQGNSA. V lost 4 bases to trimming and J lost 4 bases, with 8 bases between them. The CDR3 is made up of 13 amino acids. Here immunoSEQ multiplex PCR was the method, and the copy in TCRdb shows in-frame clones only, minus some. The table has about 81,000 clones, just under 95% seen once; the top ten hold less than 6%. The sample comprised blood. The TCR comes from a woman under 30 in good health. The chain employs TRBV7-2 and TRBJ1-5; D unclear. Written as DNA, the CDR3 is TGTGCCAGCAGCTCCGGACTTAATCAGCCCCAGCATTTT. Amino acid sequence: CASSSGLNQPQHF.